This T cell receptor beta chain comes out of a study of T cell responses to AZD1222 COVID-19 vaccine. Findings of the study overall: Following two doses of AZD1222, Spike-specific TCR breadth and depth rose.

The protocol was immunoSEQ multiplex PCR, while the TCRdb copy is restricted to in-frame clones and leaves out a portion. This table holds some 87,000 clones, about 93% found once. To note about this clone: What it recognizes is unknown.

The CDR3 is 15 residues long. Germline V gives CDR1 SGHAT, CDR2 FQNNGV. The J segment lost 1 base and the V segment lost 0 bases, leaving 2 bases of the junction unmatched. V and J are TRBV11-2 and TRBJ2-5, with 7 bases lining up with TRBD2. This TCR was recovered from an adult in good health. The sample here was peripheral blood, taken on day 0 of MenACWY control vaccination. The CDR3 reads CASSLEGLGQETQYF. As DNA, the CDR3 is TGTGCCAGCAGCTTAGAAGGACTAGGCCAAGAGACCCAGTACTTC.